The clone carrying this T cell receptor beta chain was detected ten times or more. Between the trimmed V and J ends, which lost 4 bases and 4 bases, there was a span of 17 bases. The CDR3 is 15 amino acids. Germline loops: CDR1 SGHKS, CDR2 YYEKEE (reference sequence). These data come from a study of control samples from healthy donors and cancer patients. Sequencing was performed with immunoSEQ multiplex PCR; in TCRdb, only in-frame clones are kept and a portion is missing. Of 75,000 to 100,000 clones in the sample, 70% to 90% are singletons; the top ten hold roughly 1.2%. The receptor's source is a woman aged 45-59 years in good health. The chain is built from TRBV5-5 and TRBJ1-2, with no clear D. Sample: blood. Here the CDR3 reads CASSPGRDILYGYTF. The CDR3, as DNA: TGTGCCAGCAGCCCCGGCAGAGACATCCTCTATGGCTACACCTTC.